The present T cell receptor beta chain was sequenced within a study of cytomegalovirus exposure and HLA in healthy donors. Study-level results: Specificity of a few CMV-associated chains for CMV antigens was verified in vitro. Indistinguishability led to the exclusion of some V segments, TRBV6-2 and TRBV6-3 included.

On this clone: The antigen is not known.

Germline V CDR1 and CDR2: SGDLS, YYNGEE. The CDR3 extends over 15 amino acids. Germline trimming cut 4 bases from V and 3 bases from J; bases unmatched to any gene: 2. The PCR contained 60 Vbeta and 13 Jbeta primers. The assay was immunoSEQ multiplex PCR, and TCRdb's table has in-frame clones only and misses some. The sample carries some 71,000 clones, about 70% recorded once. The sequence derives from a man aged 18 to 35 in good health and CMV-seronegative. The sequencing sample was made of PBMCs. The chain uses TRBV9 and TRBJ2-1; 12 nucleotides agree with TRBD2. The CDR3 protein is CASSKLAGGYNEQFF. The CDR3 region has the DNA TGTGCCAGCAGCAAACTAGCGGGGGGCTACAATGAGCAGTTCTTC.